This paragraph reports one T cell receptor beta chain. These data are taken from a study of T cell responses to AZD1222 COVID-19 vaccine. Germline V gives CDR1 SGHTA, CDR2 FQGNSA. The trim removed 4 bases at V and 5 bases at J, leaving 5 bases unmatched. CDR3 size: 15 residues. Clones were read by immunoSEQ multiplex PCR, and TCRdb kept only the in-frame ones, dropping some. The sample lists approximately 140,000 clones; about 93% were seen once. The genes are TRBV7-2 and TRBJ2-4; 10 bases line up with TRBD2. The receptor's source is an adult in good health. Sequenced here: peripheral blood, sampled on day 0 of AZD1222 vaccination. CDR3 protein: CASSSQREGENIQYF. The CDR3, as DNA: TGTGCCAGCAGCTCCCAGCGGGAGGGGGAAAACATTCAGTACTTC.